This T cell receptor beta chain was recorded in a study of blood T cell repertoires in COVID-19. Per the germline V gene, CDR1 is SNHLY and CDR2 is FYNNEI. This CDR3 region has 16 residues. V was pared by 5 bases and J by 6 bases, with 14 bases of the junction left unmatched. Clones were read by immunoSEQ multiplex PCR, and TCRdb kept only the in-frame ones, dropping some. Here the sample spans 130,000 to 150,000 clones, 70% to 90% being singletons. The gene calls are TRBV2 and TRBJ1-2; 8 bases fit TRBD1. The sequenced material came from peripheral blood. The origin of this receptor is a man in his sixties with active or convalescent COVID-19. CDR3 bases: TGTGCCAGCAGTCTAACGGACAGGGCTAGGTTTCATGGCTACACCTTC. This gives the protein CASSLTDRARFHGYTF. Filled out from reference TRBV2 and TRBJ1-2, the complete variable domain reads EPEVTQTPSHQVTQMGQEVILRCVPISNHLYFYWYRQILGQKVEFLVSFYNNEISEKSEIFDDQFSVERPDGSNFTLKIRSTKLEDSAMYFCASSLTDRARFHGYTFGSGTRLTVV.